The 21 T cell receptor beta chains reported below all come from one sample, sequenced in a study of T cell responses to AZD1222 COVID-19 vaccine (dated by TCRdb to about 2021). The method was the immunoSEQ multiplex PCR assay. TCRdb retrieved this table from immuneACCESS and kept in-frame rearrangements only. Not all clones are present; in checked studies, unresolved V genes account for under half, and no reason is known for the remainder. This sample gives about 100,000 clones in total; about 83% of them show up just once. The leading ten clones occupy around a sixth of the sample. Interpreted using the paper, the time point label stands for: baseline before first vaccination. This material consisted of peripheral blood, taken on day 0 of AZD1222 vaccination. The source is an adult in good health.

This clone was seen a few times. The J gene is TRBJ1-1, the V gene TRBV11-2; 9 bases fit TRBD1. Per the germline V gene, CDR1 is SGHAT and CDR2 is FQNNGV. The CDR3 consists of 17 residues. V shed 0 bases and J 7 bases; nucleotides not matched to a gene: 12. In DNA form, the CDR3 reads TGTGCCAGCAGCTTAGAGTCGCCGGGACAGGGCCCCTTTGAAGCTTTCTTT. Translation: CASSLESPGQGPFEAFF.

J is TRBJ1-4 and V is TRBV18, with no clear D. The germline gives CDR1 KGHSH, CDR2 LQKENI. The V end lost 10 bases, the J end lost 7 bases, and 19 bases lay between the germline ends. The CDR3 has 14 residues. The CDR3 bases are TGTGCCACCGCCTTTTCTGGGGATCGTGAAAAACTGTTTTTT. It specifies CATAFSGDREKLFF. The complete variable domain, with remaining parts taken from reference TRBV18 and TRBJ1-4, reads NAGVMQNPRHLVRRRGQEARLRCSPMKGHSHVYWYRQLPEEGLKFMVYLQKENIIDESGMPKERFSAEFPKEGPSILRIQQVVRGDSAAYFCATAFSGDREKLFFGSGTQLSVL.

The CDR3 loop is CASSLGQGNNYGYTF. CDR3 DNA: TGTGCCAGCAGTCTGGGACAGGGAAATAACTATGGCTACACCTTC. The chain combines TRBV2 with TRBJ1-2, with 9 bases matching TRBD1. This CDR3 is 15 amino acids long. Germline loops: CDR1 SNHLY, CDR2 FYNNEI. Losses at the gene ends were 5 bases for V and 1 base for J; bases not matched to a gene: 5.

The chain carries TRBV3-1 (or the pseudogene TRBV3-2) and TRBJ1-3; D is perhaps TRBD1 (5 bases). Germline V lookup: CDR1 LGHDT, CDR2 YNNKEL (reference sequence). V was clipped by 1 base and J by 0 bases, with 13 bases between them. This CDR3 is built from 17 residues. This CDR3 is CASSQGGDGSSGNTIYF. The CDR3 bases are TGTGCCAGCAGCCAAGGAGGGGACGGAAGCTCTGGAAACACCATATATTTT.

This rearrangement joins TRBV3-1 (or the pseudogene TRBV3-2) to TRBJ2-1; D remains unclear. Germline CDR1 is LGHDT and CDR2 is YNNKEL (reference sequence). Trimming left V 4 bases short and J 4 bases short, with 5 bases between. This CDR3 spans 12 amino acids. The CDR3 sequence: CASSLLYNEQFF. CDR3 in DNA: TGTGCCAGCAGCCTATTGTACAATGAGCAGTTCTTC.

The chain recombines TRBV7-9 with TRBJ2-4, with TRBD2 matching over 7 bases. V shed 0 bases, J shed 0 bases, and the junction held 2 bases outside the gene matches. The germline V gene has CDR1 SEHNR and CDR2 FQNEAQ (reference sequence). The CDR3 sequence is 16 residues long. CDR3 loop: CASSLAGGVAKNIQYF. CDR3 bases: TGTGCCAGCAGCTTAGCTGGGGGGGTAGCCAAAAACATTCAGTACTTC.

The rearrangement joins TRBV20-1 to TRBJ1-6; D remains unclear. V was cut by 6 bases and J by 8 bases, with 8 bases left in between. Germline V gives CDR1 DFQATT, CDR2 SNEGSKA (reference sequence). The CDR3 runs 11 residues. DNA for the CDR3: TGCAGTGCGGGTCCCGATTCACCCCTCCACTTT. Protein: CSAGPDSPLHF.

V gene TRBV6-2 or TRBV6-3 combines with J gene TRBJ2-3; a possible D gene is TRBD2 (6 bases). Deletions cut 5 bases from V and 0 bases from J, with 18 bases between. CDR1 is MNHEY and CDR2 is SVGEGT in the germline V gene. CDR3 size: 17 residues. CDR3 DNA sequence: TGTGCCAGCAGTCTTGGGCGCGGGACCCCTAGCACAGATACGCAGTATTTT. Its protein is CASSLGRGTPSTDTQYF.

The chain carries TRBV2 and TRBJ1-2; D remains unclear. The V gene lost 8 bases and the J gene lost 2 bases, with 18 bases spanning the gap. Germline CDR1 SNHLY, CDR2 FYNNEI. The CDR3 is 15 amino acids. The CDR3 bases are TGTGCCAGCCGACCGCTCTACTTACTAAACTATGGCTACACCTTC. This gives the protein CASRPLYLLNYGYTF. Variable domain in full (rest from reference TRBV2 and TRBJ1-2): EPEVTQTPSHQVTQMGQEVILRCVPISNHLYFYWYRQILGQKVEFLVSFYNNEISEKSEIFDDQFSVERPDGSNFTLKIRSTKLEDSAMYFCASRPLYLLNYGYTFGSGTRLTVV.

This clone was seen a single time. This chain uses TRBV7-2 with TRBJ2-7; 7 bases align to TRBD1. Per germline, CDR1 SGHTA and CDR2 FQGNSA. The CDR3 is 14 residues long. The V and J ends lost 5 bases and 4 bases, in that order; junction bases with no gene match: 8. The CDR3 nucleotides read TGTGCCAGCAGCAGACAGGGTATATGGTACGAGCAGTACTTC. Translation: CASSRQGIWYEQYF.

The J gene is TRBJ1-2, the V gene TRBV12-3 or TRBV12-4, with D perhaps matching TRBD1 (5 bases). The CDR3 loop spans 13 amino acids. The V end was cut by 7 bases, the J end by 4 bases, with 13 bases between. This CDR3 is CASTWGTAYGYTF. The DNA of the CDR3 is TGTGCCAGCACCTGGGGCACAGCCTATGGCTACACCTTC.

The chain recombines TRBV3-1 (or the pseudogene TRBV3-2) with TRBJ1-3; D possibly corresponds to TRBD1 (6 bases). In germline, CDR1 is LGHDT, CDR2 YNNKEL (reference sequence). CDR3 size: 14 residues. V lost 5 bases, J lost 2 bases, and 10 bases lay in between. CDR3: CASSDRRAGNTIYF. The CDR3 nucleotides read TGTGCCAGCAGCGACAGGCGCGCTGGAAACACCATATATTTT.

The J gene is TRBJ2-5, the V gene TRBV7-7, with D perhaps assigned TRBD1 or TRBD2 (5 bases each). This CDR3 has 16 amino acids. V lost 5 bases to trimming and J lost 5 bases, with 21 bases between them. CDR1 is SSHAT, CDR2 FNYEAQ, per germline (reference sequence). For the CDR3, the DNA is TGTGCCAGCAGCCCCAACCTGGGACCCCTTCGGGAGACCCAGTACTTC. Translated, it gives CASSPNLGPLRETQYF.

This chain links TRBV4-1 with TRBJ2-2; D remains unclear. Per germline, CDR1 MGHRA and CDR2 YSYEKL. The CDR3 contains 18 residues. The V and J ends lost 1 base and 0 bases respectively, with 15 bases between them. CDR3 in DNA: TGCGCCAGCAGCCAAGTTTCCGGCCTGGGGACGAACACCGGGGAGCTGTTTTTT. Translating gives CASSQVSGLGTNTGELFF.

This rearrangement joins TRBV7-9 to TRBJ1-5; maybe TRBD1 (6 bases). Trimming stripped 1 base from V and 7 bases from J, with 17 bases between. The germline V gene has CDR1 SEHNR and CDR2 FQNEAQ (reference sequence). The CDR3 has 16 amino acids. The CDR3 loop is CASSLERTAGGQPQHF. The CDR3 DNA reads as TGTGCCAGCAGCTTAGAACGGACAGCCGGGGGGCAGCCCCAGCATTTT.

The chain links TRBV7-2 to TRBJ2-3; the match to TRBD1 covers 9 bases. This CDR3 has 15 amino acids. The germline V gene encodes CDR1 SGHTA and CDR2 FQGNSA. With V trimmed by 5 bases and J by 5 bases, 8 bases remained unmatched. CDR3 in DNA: TGTGCCAGCAGCCGGACGACAGGGGGTGGAGATACGCAGTATTTT. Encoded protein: CASSRTTGGGDTQYF.

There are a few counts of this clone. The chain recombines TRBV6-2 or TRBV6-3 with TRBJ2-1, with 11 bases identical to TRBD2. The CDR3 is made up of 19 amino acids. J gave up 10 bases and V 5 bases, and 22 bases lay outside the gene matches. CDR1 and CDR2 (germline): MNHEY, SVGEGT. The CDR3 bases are TGTGCCAGCAGTACCCCCGTTGGTAGCGGGAGGGCCATTTTCCGAGAGCAGTTCTTC. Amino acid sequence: CASSTPVGSGRAIFREQFF.

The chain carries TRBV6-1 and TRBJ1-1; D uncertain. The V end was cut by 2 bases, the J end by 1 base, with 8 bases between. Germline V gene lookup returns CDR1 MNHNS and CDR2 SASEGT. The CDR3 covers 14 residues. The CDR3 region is CASSEPRRNTEAFF. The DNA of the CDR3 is TGTGCCAGCAGTGAACCAAGGCGGAACACTGAAGCTTTCTTT.

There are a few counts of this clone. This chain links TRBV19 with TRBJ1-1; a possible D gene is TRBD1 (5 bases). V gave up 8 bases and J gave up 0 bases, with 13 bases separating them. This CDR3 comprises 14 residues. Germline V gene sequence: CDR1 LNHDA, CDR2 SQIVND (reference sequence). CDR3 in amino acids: CASFPAGMNTEAFF. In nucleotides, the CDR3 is TGTGCCAGTTTCCCGGCAGGGATGAACACTGAAGCTTTCTTT.

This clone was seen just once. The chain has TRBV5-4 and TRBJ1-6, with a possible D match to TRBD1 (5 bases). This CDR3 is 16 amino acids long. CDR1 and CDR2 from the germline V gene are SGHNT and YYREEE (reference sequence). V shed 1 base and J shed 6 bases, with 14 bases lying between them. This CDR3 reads CASSLLGGDPNSPLHF. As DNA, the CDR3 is TGTGCCAGCAGCTTGTTAGGAGGGGACCCTAATTCACCCCTCCACTTT.

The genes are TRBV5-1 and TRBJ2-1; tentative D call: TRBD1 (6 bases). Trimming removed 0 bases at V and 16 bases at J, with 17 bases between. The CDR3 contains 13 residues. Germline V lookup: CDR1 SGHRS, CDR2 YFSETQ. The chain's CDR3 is CASSLAGGWFLFF. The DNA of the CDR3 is TGCGCCAGCAGCTTGGCTGGGGGCTGGTTCCTTTTCTTC.